This T cell receptor beta chain was captured in a study of identical twins. Overall study results and limits: Weaker excess sharing between twins was seen in beta out-of-frame sequences. Out-of-frame TCR alpha sharing observed in monozygotic twins exceeded model estimates. Zero-insertion results could be subject to partial confounding by invariant MAIT and iNKT cells.

TCRdb re-derived calls from the 5' RACE reads in MiXCR, one entry per CDR3 protein. The table lists 1.5 million to 2 million distinct CDR3 sequences, around 33% of them singletons. This clonotype has a count of ten or more. Its antigen remains unidentified. Germline-derived CDR1 and CDR2 are SGHRS and YFSETQ. Trimming cost V 4 bases and J 0 bases, with 17 bases left between them. The CDR3 sequence is 16 residues long. The chain recombines TRBV5-1 with TRBJ2-7; D unresolved. Sequencing used cord blood. This TCR was recovered from a newborn girl in good health. The CDR3 protein is CASSPTSAGPSYEQYF. The CDR3 region has the DNA TGCGCCAGCAGCCCCACAAGCGCAGGCCCCTCCTACGAGCAGTACTTC.